This T cell receptor (beta chain) was identified in a study of T cell responses to AZD1222 COVID-19 vaccine. The study's findings and limits: Vaccine-associated CD4 TCRs ranged over spike, dominating at 160-218 and 743-854. Recipients of AZD1222 seropositive at baseline numbered only 6 or 7.

There are 15 residues in the CDR3. CDR1 is SGHNT, CDR2 YENEEA, per germline. Trimming took 1 base from V and 7 from J, leaving 16 bases between them. About this clone: Its antigen is currently unknown.

Measured with immunoSEQ multiplex PCR; TCRdb has only the in-frame clones, and not every one. The sample has 120,000 or so clones, around 89% seen once; the top ten hold 11%. This TCR was sampled from an adult in good health. The sequenced sample was peripheral blood, obtained on day 0 of MenACWY control vaccination. This chain connects TRBV11-3 to TRBJ1-2; no firm D call. The DNA for the CDR3 is TGTGCCAGCAGCTTAGGGTGGCGGACTGCTAGTGGCTACACCTTC. Its protein is CASSLGWRTASGYTF.